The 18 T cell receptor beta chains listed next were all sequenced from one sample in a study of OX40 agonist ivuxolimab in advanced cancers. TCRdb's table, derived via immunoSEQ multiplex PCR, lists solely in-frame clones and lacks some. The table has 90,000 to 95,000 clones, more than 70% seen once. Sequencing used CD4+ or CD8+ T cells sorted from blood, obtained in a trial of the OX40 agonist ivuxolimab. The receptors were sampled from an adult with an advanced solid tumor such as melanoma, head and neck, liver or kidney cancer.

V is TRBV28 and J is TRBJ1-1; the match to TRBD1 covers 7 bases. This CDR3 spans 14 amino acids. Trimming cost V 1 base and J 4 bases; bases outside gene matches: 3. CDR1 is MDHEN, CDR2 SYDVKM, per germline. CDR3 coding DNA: TGTGCCAGCAGTTTATCAAGGGGGCGCACTGAAGCTTTCTTT. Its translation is CASSLSRGRTEAFF.

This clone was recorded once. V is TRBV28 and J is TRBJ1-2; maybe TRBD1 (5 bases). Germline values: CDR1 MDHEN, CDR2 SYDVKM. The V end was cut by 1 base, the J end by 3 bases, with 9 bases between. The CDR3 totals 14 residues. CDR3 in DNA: TGTGCCAGCAGTTTATCAGGGAACGACTATGGCTACACCTTC. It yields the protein CASSLSGNDYGYTF.

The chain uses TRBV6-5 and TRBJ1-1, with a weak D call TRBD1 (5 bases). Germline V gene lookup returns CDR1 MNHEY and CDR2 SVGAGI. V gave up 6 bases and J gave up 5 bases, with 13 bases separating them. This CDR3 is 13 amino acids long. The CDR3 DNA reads TGTGCCAGCAGCCCAGGGATCTTAACTGAAGCTTTCTTT. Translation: CASSPGILTEAFF.

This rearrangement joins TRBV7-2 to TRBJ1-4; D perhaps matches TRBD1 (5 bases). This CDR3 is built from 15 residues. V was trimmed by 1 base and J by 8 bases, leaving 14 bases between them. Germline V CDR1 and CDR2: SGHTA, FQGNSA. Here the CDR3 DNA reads TGTGCCAGCAGCTTAGTACAAGGGGTAGAAGAAAAACTGTTTTTT. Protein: CASSLVQGVEEKLFF. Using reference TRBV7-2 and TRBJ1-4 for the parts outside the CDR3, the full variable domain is GAGVSQSPSNKVTEKGKDVELRCDPISGHTALYWYRQSLGQGLEFLIYFQGNSAPDKSGLPSDRFSAERTGGSVSTLTIQRTQQEDSAVYLCASSLVQGVEEKLFFGSGTQLSVL.

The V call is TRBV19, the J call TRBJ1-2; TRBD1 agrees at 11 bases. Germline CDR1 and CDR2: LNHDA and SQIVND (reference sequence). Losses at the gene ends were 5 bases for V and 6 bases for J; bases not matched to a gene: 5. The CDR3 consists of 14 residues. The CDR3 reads CASSRRDRGDGYTF. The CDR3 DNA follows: TGTGCCAGTAGTCGAAGGGACAGGGGGGATGGCTACACCTTC.

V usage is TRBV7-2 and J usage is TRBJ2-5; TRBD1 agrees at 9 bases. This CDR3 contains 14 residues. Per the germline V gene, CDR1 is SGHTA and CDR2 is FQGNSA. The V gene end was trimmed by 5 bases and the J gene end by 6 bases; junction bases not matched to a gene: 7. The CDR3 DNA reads TGTGCCAGCAGCCCGGGACAGGGTTCTAAGACCCAGTACTTC. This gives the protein CASSPGQGSKTQYF.

Here the CDR3 reads CASSPRGPETQYF. The DNA of the CDR3 is TGTGCCAGCAGCCCCAGGGGGCCAGAGACCCAGTACTTC. The rearrangement joins TRBV11-1 to TRBJ2-5; 8 nucleotides align to TRBD1. Trimming at V came to 5 bases and at J to 4 bases, leaving 3 bases not matched to a gene. CDR3 length equals 13 residues. Germline V gives CDR1 SGHAT, CDR2 FQDESV (reference sequence).

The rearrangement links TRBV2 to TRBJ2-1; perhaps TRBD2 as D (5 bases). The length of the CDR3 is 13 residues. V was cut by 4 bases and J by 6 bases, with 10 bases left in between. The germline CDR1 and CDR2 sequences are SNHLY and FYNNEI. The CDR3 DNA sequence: TGTGCCAGCAGTGTCTTCGGGGTCAATGAGCAGTTCTTC. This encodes CASSVFGVNEQFF.

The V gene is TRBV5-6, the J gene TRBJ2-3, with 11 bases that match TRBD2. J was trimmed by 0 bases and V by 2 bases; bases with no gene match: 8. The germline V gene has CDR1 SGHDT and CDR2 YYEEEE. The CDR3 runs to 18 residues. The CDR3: CASSFIAGGRDSTDTQYF. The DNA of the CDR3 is TGTGCCAGCAGCTTTATAGCGGGAGGGAGAGATAGCACAGATACGCAGTATTTT.

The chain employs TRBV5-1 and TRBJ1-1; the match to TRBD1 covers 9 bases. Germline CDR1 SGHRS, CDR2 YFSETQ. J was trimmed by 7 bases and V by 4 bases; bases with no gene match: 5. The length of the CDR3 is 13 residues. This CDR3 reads CASSRDRDVEAFF. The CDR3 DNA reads TGCGCCAGCAGCAGGGACAGGGACGTTGAAGCTTTCTTT.

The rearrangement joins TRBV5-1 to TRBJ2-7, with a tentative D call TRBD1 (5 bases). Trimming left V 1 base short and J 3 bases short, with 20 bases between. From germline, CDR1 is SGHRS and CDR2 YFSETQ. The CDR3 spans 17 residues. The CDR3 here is CASSLSPATAHIYEQYV. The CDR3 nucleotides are TGCGCCAGCAGCTTGTCCCCCGCGACAGCCCATATCTACGAGCAGTACGTC.

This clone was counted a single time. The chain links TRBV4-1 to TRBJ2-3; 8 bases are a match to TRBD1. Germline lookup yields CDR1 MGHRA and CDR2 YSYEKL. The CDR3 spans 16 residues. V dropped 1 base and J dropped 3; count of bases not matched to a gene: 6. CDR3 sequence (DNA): TGCGCCAGCAGCCAAGCTATAACAGGGGGGACAGATACGCAGTATTTT. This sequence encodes CASSQAITGGTDTQYF.

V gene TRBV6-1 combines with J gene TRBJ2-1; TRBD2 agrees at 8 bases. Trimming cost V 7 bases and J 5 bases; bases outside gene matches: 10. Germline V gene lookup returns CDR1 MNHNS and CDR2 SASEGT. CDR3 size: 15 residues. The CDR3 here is CASISRAGAHNEQFF. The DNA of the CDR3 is TGTGCCAGCATATCCCGAGCGGGAGCCCACAATGAGCAGTTCTTC.

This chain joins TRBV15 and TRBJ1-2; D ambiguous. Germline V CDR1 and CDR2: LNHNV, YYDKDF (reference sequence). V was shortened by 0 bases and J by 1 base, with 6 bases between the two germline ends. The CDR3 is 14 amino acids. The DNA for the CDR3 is TGTGCCACCAGCAGAGAGTCGATTAACTATGGCTACACCTTC. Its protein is CATSRESINYGYTF.

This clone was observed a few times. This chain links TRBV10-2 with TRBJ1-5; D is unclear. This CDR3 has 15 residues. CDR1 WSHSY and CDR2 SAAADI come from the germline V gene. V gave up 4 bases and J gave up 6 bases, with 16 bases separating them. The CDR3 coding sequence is TGCGCCAGCAGTGTTAACACTTACGAAGGTCAGCCCCAGCATTTT. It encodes CASSVNTYEGQPQHF.

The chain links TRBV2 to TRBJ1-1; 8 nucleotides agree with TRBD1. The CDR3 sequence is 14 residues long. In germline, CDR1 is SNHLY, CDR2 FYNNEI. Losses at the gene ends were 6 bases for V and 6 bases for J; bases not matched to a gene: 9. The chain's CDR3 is CASRGRTGRAEAFF. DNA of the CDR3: TGTGCCAGCAGGGGCCGGACAGGGCGGGCTGAAGCTTTCTTT.

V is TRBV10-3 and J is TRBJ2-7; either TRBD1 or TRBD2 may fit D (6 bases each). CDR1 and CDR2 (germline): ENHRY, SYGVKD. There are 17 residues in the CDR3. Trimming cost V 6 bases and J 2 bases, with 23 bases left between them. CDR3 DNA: TGTGCCATCAGACCCACTAGCCGGGCAGGGGTCACCTACGAGCAGTACTTC. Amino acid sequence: CAIRPTSRAGVTYEQYF.

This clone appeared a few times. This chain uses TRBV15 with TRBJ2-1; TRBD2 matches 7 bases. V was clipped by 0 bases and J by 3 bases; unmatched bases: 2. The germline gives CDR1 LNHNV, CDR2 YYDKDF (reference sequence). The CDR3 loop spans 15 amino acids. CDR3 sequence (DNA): TGTGCCACCAGCAGAGAGCGGGGGATCTACAATGAGCAGTTCTTC. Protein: CATSRERGIYNEQFF.